The T cell receptor beta chain described here comes from a study of cytomegalovirus exposure and HLA in healthy donors. The study's findings and limits: While the bulk of TCR sequences proved rare, some public TCRs turned up in many donors. A previous analysis found most TCR beta V segments productive roughly 90% or roughly 30% of the time. Cytomegalovirus association was listed for 170 or so TCR beta chains. An assumption of roughly uniform sequencing depth across donors underlay the presence/absence analyses.

This clone showed up just once. Its antigen is not known. PCR was performed using 60 Vbeta and 13 Jbeta primers. TCRdb's table, derived via immunoSEQ multiplex PCR, lists solely in-frame clones and lacks some. This table holds roughly 230,000 clones, around nine tenths found once. The CDR3 contains 15 residues. Trimming removed 4 bases from V and 2 bases from J, with 17 bases in between. CDR1 and CDR2 from the germline V gene are SQVTM and ANQGSEA. Sequencing was carried out using PBMCs. This sequence joins TRBV29-1 and TRBJ2-5, with TRBD2 as a possible D gene (6 bases). The clonotype was recovered from a girl aged 2-9 years in good health and CMV-seronegative. The CDR3 reads CSVGGSGVGQETQYF. The CDR3 DNA is TGCAGCGTTGGGGGGTCGGGAGTTGGGCAAGAGACCCAGTACTTC.